Below are 14 T cell receptor beta chains sequenced from a single sample in a study of control samples from healthy donors and cancer patients. Here immunoSEQ multiplex PCR was the method, and the copy in TCRdb shows in-frame clones only, minus some. The profile shows around 100,000 clones, about 91% of them singletons. Material: blood. Receptors originate from a man in his thirties or forties in good health.

The CDR3 nucleotides read TGTGCCAGCAGTTTCCTGGGGGTGACTAGCGGCAGCTCCTACAATGAGCAGTTCTTC. Translated, it gives CASSFLGVTSGSSYNEQFF. The V gene is TRBV27, the J gene TRBJ2-1; 9 bases align to TRBD2. V trimming: 3 bases; J trimming: 0 bases; junction bases outside the gene matches: 12. Germline V gene sequence: CDR1 MNHEY, CDR2 SMNVEV (reference sequence). The length of the CDR3 is 19 residues.

The chain couples TRBV6-1 to TRBJ2-3, with 11 positions matching TRBD2. The V segment lost 4 bases and the J segment 3 bases; nucleotides outside the gene matches: 6. The CDR3 has 16 amino acids. The germline V gene encodes CDR1 MNHNS and CDR2 SASEGT. CDR3 sequence reads: CASSVPSSGRTDTQYF. The DNA of the CDR3 is TGTGCCAGCAGTGTCCCATCTAGCGGGAGGACAGATACGCAGTATTTT.

The rearrangement joins TRBV7-2 to TRBJ2-5; D might be TRBD2 (6 bases). V lost 5 bases and J 13 bases, leaving 20 bases between the germline ends. The CDR3 length is 13 residues. Germline V lookup: CDR1 SGHTA, CDR2 FQGNSA. CDR3: CASSRTSGPWTYF. As DNA, the CDR3 is TGTGCCAGCAGCCGGACAAGCGGGCCTTGGACGTACTTC.

V usage is TRBV19 and J usage is TRBJ2-1; 8 bases fit TRBD2. Germline V gives CDR1 LNHDA, CDR2 SQIVND (reference sequence). This CDR3 has 14 amino acids. With V trimmed by 5 bases and J by 8 bases, 8 bases remained unmatched. CDR3 DNA: TGTGCCAGTAGTGCCGGGCGGGAGGTCGATGAGCAGTTCTTC. Protein: CASSAGREVDEQFF.

The chain couples TRBV6-6 to TRBJ2-7; TRBD1 agrees at 7 bases. With V trimmed by 5 bases and J by 2 bases, 3 bases remained unmatched. The CDR3 covers 13 residues. The germline gives CDR1 MNHNY, CDR2 SVGAGI (reference sequence). DNA for the CDR3: TGTGCCAGCAGTGTCGGGACAGCCTACGAGCAGTACTTC. It encodes CASSVGTAYEQYF.

The chain recombines TRBV29-1 with TRBJ2-7, with TRBD2 identical over 8 bases. The CDR3 is made up of 17 amino acids. Germline V lookup: CDR1 SQVTM, CDR2 ANQGSEA. J was trimmed by 4 bases and V by 3 bases; bases with no gene match: 17. The CDR3 loop reads CSVDGSGGPTAGYEQYF. The CDR3 nucleotides read TGCAGCGTTGATGGGTCGGGAGGGCCTACGGCCGGTTACGAGCAGTACTTC.

The gene calls are TRBV30 and TRBJ2-2; TRBD2 agrees at 14 bases. The CDR3 consists of 17 residues. V gave up 1 base and J gave up 5 bases; unmatched junction bases: 6. CDR1 is GTSNPN, CDR2 SVGIG, per germline (reference sequence). CDR3 bases: TGTGCCTGGAGTGGACTAGCGGGAGGGCCCGGAACCGGGGAGCTGTTTTTT. The encoded protein is CAWSGLAGGPGTGELFF.

This chain joins TRBV27 and TRBJ2-3; 8 nucleotides align to TRBD2. The junction had 3 bases not matched to a gene; V was cut back by 4 bases and J by 0 bases. Germline V gene sequence: CDR1 MNHEY, CDR2 SMNVEV (reference sequence). The CDR3 is 15 amino acids. The DNA for the CDR3 is TGTGCCAGCAGTTCTATAGCGGGGAGCACAGATACGCAGTATTTT. Translated: CASSSIAGSTDTQYF.

CDR3 coding DNA: TGTGCCAGCAGCTCCGGACAGGAATCCTACGAGCAGTACTTC. Translated: CASSSGQESYEQYF. J is TRBJ2-7 and V is TRBV7-9; TRBD1 aligns across 7 bases. The CDR3 covers 14 residues. Trimming at V came to 4 bases and at J to 1 base, leaving 4 bases not matched to a gene. Germline V gene data show CDR1 as SEHNR and CDR2 as FQNEAQ (reference sequence).

The V and J genes are TRBV28 and TRBJ2-7; no clear D gene. The CDR3 has 14 amino acids. Germline V gene sequence: CDR1 MDHEN, CDR2 SYDVKM. Trimming removed 4 bases from V and 5 bases from J, with 15 bases in between. This chain's CDR3 is CASSSPGPPDEQYF. The DNA of the CDR3 is TGTGCCAGCAGTTCCCCCGGGCCCCCCGACGAGCAGTACTTC.

The chain links TRBV5-1 to TRBJ2-7, with TRBD1 matching over 7 bases. CDR1 and CDR2 from the germline V gene are SGHRS and YFSETQ. The CDR3 has 15 amino acids. V shed 0 bases and J 4 bases; nucleotides not matched to a gene: 7. CDR3 nucleotides: TGCGCCAGCAGCTTGGCCCGCCAGGGGGTTTACGAGCAGTACTTC. Its translation: CASSLARQGVYEQYF.

The chain uses TRBV27 and TRBJ2-1; TRBD2 matches 7 bases. This CDR3 has 16 amino acids. Losses at the gene ends were 4 bases for V and 5 bases for J; bases not matched to a gene: 11. Per germline, CDR1 MNHEY and CDR2 SMNVEV (reference sequence). Written as DNA, the CDR3 is TGTGCCAGCAGTTGGCACGGGGCTAGCGGAAACAATGAGCAGTTCTTC. It specifies CASSWHGASGNNEQFF.

The V call is TRBV21-1, the J call TRBJ2-7; TRBD2 is taken as the D call from the table, unchecked against the DNA. TRBV21-1 is noted as a pseudogene. This CDR3 is built from 19 residues. CDR3 bases: TGTGCCAGCAGCAAAGCGCTTTCCTGGCGGGAGGGCTTTGGATACGAGCAGTACTTC. This sequence encodes CASSKALSWREGFGYEQYF.

CDR3: CASSLEPDTQYF. In DNA form, the CDR3 reads TGTGCCAGCAGCTTGGAGCCAGATACGCAGTATTTT. The chain carries TRBV5-4 and TRBJ2-3; D gene unclear. This CDR3 has 12 amino acids. Germline CDR1 is SGHNT and CDR2 is YYREEE (reference sequence). The germline V and J ends were trimmed by 0 bases and 4 bases, with 3 bases remaining between them.